These 17 T cell receptor beta chains originate from one sample sequenced in a study of CD8+ T cells in alopecia areata. Extraction of RNA preceded its reverse transcription into cDNA, which served as the sequencing template. Method: immunoSEQ multiplex PCR; TCRdb's copy keeps in-frame clones and lacks some. The data show 140,000 to 150,000 clones, with about half seen just once and roughly 0.92% held by the top ten. Sequencing used CD4+ T cells sorted from blood, obtained at week 0. Every receptor here comes from a human donor with alopecia areata.

The chain couples TRBV9 to TRBJ2-2; TRBD2 agrees at 11 bases. This CDR3 is built from 14 residues. CDR1 and CDR2 (germline): SGDLS, YYNGEE. V shed 5 bases, J shed 3 bases, and the junction held 0 bases outside the gene matches. The CDR3, as DNA: TGTGCCAGCAGACTAGCGGGAGACACCGGGGAGCTGTTTTTT. Translation: CASRLAGDTGELFF.

The sample holds one count of this clone. This chain connects TRBV5-1 to TRBJ2-3; D is undetermined. This CDR3 comprises 12 residues. Germline V gives CDR1 SGHRS, CDR2 YFSETQ. The V end lost 8 bases, the J end lost 2 bases, and 9 bases lay between the germline ends. CDR3 sequence: CASRTSTDTQYF. The CDR3 DNA reads TGCGCCAGTCGGACGTCCACAGATACGCAGTATTTT.

V gene TRBV15 combines with J gene TRBJ2-1; 11 bases agree with TRBD2. The junction had 14 bases not matched to a gene; V was cut back by 5 bases and J by 5 bases. Germline V gene data show CDR1 as LNHNV and CDR2 as YYDKDF (reference sequence). This CDR3 spans 18 amino acids. The CDR3 DNA reads TGTGCCACCAGCGGACAAATCCCCCTAGCGGGGGGCAACAATGAGCAGTTCTTC. Translating gives CATSGQIPLAGGNNEQFF.

This chain connects TRBV20-1 to TRBJ2-1; D gene ambiguous. The CDR3 runs 11 residues. With 0 bases removed from V and 9 bases from J, the gap between germline ends came to 6 bases. Per germline, CDR1 DFQATT and CDR2 SNEGSKA (reference sequence). The CDR3 DNA follows: TGCAGTGCTAGAGAAGGCGTTGAGCAGTTCTTC. Protein: CSAREGVEQFF.

This clone was seen a handful of times. The chain carries TRBV29-1 and TRBJ2-3; 8 positions agree with TRBD2. V trimming: 7 bases; J trimming: 2 bases; junction bases outside the gene matches: 14. Looked up from germline, CDR1 is SQVTM and CDR2 is ANQGSEA. The CDR3 runs to 16 residues. The CDR3 DNA reads as TGCAGCGCCGACCTGGAGCAGCGGGAGAACACAGATACGCAGTATTTT. This sequence encodes CSADLEQRENTDTQYF.

CDR3 loop: CATSRGGLRSYNEQFF. The CDR3 nucleotides are TGTGCCACCAGCAGAGGAGGCCTCCGTTCCTACAATGAGCAGTTCTTC. The rearrangement uses TRBV15 and TRBJ2-1; D gene uncertain. The CDR3 sequence is 16 residues long. The V gene's germline CDR1 is LNHNV and CDR2 YYDKDF (reference sequence). V lost 1 base to trimming and J lost 1 base, with 11 bases between them.

This chain joins TRBV2 and TRBJ1-2; tentative D call: TRBD1 (5 bases). V lost 6 bases and J 2 bases, leaving 16 bases between the germline ends. The CDR3 spans 15 residues. Looked up from germline, CDR1 is SNHLY and CDR2 is FYNNEI. The CDR3 loop reads CASRDLQGLNYGYTF. CDR3 DNA sequence: TGTGCCAGCAGGGATCTCCAGGGACTAAACTATGGCTACACCTTC.

The chain is built from TRBV28 and TRBJ1-2, with TRBD1 matching over 9 bases. This CDR3 comprises 13 residues. The germline CDR1 and CDR2 sequences are MDHEN and SYDVKM. The J segment lost 4 bases and the V segment lost 6 bases, leaving 3 bases of the junction unmatched. CDR3 DNA: TGTGCCAGCAGAGTACAGGGGGCCTATGGCTACACCTTC. This translates into CASRVQGAYGYTF.

This clone was found a few times. The rearrangement uses TRBV19 and TRBJ2-5, with 8 nucleotides matching TRBD1. From germline, CDR1 is LNHDA and CDR2 SQIVND (reference sequence). The CDR3 consists of 13 residues. Trimming at V came to 7 bases and at J to 5 bases, leaving 6 bases not matched to a gene. CDR3 bases: TGTGCCAGTACCGGGACAGGAGGGGAGACCCAGTACTTC. Its protein product is CASTGTGGETQYF.

This clone occurred once. The chain combines TRBV6-5 with TRBJ1-2, with a weak D call TRBD1 (6 bases). The germline V gene has CDR1 MNHEY and CDR2 SVGAGI. This CDR3 contains 13 residues. Trimming stripped 7 bases from V and 8 bases from J, with 17 bases between. Written as DNA, the CDR3 is TGTGCCAGCACAGAACAGGGCGCTGAGGGCTACACCTTC. It is translated as CASTEQGAEGYTF.

This clone is a singleton in its sample. The same CDR3 arises from other DNA sequences in this sample as well. This chain joins TRBV29-1 and TRBJ2-7; tentatively, D is TRBD1 (5 bases). Trimming shortened V by 6 bases and J by 6 bases, and 12 bases separated the two germline ends. This CDR3 region has 11 residues. Per germline, CDR1 SQVTM and CDR2 ANQGSEA. This CDR3 reads CSVVFGAEQYF. For the CDR3, the DNA is TGCAGCGTCGTATTTGGGGCCGAGCAGTACTTC.

The V gene is TRBV5-6, the J gene TRBJ1-3; D possibly corresponds to TRBD1 (6 bases). The germline CDR1 and CDR2 sequences are SGHDT and YYEEEE. The CDR3 extends over 15 amino acids. V gave up 5 bases and J gave up 4 bases, with 16 bases separating them. The CDR3 loop is CASSHRDTRGNTIYF. In DNA, the CDR3 is TGTGCCAGCAGTCACCGGGACACCCGAGGAAACACCATATATTTT.

This clone was seen a handful of times. CDR3 residues: CASSLVDSNGYTF. The DNA of the CDR3 is TGTGCCAGCAGCTTAGTCGACTCGAATGGCTACACCTTC. V usage is TRBV7-2 and J usage is TRBJ1-2; D is undetermined. Deletions cut 1 base from V and 6 bases from J, with 9 bases between. CDR3 length: 13 amino acids. Germline V gives CDR1 SGHTA, CDR2 FQGNSA. Full variable domain (remainder filled in from reference TRBV7-2 and TRBJ1-2): GAGVSQSPSNKVTEKGKDVELRCDPISGHTALYWYRQSLGQGLEFLIYFQGNSAPDKSGLPSDRFSAERTGGSVSTLTIQRTQQEDSAVYLCASSLVDSNGYTFGSGTRLTVV.

The rearrangement links TRBV25-1 to TRBJ2-1, with D tentatively TRBD2 (5 bases). The germline gives CDR1 MGHDK, CDR2 SYGVNS. Trimming took 4 bases from V and 1 from J, leaving 14 bases between them. This CDR3 comprises 16 residues. In DNA form, the CDR3 reads TGTGCCAGCAGTGTCCGGACTGTGAATTCCTACAATGAGCAGTTCTTC. Amino acids: CASSVRTVNSYNEQFF.

The chain links TRBV7-9 to TRBJ2-1; TRBD1 matches 8 bases. CDR1 and CDR2 (germline): SEHNR, FQNEAQ (reference sequence). V shed 5 bases and J 10 bases; nucleotides not matched to a gene: 13. CDR3 length: 15 residues. The CDR3 coding sequence is TGTGCCAGCAGCCGACAGGGGAAAACGGGCTTCGAGCAGTTCTTC. Encoded protein: CASSRQGKTGFEQFF.

This rearrangement joins TRBV4-1 to TRBJ2-5; D is undetermined. Germline V CDR1 and CDR2: MGHRA, YSYEKL. The CDR3 contains 13 residues. Deletions cut 5 bases from V and 7 bases from J, with 14 bases between. The CDR3 protein is CASSGPPKRTQYF. Here the CDR3 DNA reads TGCGCCAGCAGCGGGCCTCCAAAAAGGACCCAGTACTTC.

This clone turned up a few times. The rearrangement links TRBV30 to TRBJ1-1, with a tentative D call TRBD1 (5 bases). Between the trimmed V and J ends, which lost 1 base and 7 bases, there was a span of 7 bases. CDR1 GTSNPN and CDR2 SVGIG come from the germline V gene (reference sequence). The CDR3 spans 11 residues. CDR3 DNA: TGTGCCTGGAGTGGAGACAGTGAAGCTTTCTTT. Protein product: CAWSGDSEAFF. The full variable domain, with the rest looked up from reference TRBV30 and TRBJ1-1, is SQTIHQWPATLVQPVGSPLSLECTVEGTSNPNLYWYRQAAGRGLQLLFYSVGIGQISSEVPQNLSASRPQDRQFILSSKKLLLSDSGFYLCAWSGDSEAFFGQGTRLTVV.